This TCR beta chain was captured by sequencing in a study of PD-1 blockade in classical Hodgkin lymphoma. Study-level findings and limits: Healthy donors were reported to have higher baseline TCR diversity than newly diagnosed patients. CD4+ TCR diversity rose significantly by C4D1, and CD8+ TCR diversity did not. Complete responders entered with baseline diversity on par with newly diagnosed patients, the results showed.

This sample's time point: cycle 4 day 1 (C4D1), after six to seven weeks of nivolumab. Brentuximab vedotin exposure varied among the patients, all of whom had relapsed after autologous stem cell transplantation. PBMCs, once thawed, yielded CD8+ T cells isolated by magnetic negative selection. Best responses fell into complete response, partial response or progressive disease. Measured with immunoSEQ multiplex PCR; TCRdb has only the in-frame clones, and not every one. The data show some 15,000 clones, around 90% seen once. About this clone: Its target is not known.

Trimming removed 11 bases from V and 6 bases from J, with 19 bases in between. The CDR3 is made up of 13 amino acids. Germline lookup yields CDR1 MNHNS and CDR2 SASEGT. This sequence was found in a human donor with classical Hodgkin lymphoma. The sequenced sample was CD8+ T cells from blood, obtained before the fourth cycle of nivolumab. This chain joins TRBV6-1 and TRBJ1-2; D gene uncertain. Here the CDR3 DNA reads TGTGCCTGCGAACCTAGGGCAGAGGATGGCTACACCTTC. Its protein product is CACEPRAEDGYTF.